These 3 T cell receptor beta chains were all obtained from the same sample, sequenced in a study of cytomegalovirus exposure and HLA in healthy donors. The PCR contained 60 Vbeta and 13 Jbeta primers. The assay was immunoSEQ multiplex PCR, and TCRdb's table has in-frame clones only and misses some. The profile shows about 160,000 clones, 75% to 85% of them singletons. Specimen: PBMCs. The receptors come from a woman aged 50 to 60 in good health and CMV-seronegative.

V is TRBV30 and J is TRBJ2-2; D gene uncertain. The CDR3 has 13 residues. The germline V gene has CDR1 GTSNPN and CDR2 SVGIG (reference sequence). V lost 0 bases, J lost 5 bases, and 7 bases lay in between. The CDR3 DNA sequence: TGTGCCTGGAGTGTACGCGGAACCGGGGAGCTGTTTTTT. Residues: CAWSVRGTGELFF.

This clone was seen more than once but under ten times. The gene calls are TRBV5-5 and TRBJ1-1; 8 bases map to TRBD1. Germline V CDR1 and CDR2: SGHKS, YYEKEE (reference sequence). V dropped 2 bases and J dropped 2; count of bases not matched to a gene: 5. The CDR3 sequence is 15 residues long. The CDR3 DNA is TGTGCCAGCAGCTTTTGGGACAGGATAAACACTGAAGCTTTCTTT. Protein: CASSFWDRINTEAFF. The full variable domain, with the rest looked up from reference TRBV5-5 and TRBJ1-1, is DAGVTQSPTHLIKTRGQQVTLRCSPISGHKSVSWYQQVLGQGPQFIFQYYEKEERGRGNFPDRFSARQFPNYSSELNVNALLLGDSALYLCASSFWDRINTEAFFGQGTRLTVV.

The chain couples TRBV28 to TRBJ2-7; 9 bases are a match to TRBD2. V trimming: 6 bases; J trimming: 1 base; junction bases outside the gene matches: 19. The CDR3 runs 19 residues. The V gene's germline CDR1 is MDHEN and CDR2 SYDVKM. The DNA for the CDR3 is TGTGCCAGCAGCCTACCGGCGCGGGAGGGCCGATGGGGTTCCTACGAGCAGTACTTC. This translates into CASSLPAREGRWGSYEQYF.